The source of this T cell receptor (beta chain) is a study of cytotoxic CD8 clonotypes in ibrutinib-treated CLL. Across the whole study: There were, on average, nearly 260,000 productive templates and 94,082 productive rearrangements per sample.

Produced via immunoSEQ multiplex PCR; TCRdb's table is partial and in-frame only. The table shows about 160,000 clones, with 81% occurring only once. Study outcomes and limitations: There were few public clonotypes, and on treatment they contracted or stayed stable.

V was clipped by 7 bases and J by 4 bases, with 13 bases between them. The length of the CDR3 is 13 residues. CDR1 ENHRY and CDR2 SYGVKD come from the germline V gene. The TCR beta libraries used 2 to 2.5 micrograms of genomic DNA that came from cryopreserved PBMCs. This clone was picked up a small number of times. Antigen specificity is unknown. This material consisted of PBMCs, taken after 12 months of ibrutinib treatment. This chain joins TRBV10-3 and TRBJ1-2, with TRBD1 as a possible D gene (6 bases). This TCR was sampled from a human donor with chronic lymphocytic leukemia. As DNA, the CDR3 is TGTGCCATCACCAAACAGGGTTCCTATGGCTACACCTTC. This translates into CAITKQGSYGYTF.